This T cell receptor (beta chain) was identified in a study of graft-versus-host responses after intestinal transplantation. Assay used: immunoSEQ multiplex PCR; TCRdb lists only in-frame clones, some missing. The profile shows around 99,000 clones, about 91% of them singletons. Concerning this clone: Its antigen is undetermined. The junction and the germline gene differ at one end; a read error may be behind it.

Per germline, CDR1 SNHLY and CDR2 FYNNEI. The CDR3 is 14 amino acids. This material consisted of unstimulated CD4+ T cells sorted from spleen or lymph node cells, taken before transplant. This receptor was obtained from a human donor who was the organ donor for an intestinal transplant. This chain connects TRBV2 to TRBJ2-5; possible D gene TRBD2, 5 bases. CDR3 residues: CASRPGLLQENQYF. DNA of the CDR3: TGTGCCAGCAGACCTGGACTCCTCCAAGAGAACCAGTACTTC.